A single sample is the source of the 25 T cell receptor beta chains below, sequenced in a study of monozygotic twins with inflammatory bowel disease. Reprocessing the 5' RACE reads, TCRdb reports a single entry for every CDR3 protein and omits DNA. The repertoire shows around 140,000 distinct CDR3 sequences; the top ten hold 2.4%. The sequenced material came from blood. Every receptor here comes from a human donor with ulcerative colitis or Crohn's disease, or a healthy co-twin of an affected twin (not recorded which).

The chain employs TRBV7-9 and TRBJ2-1; the D gene TCRdb calls, TRBD2, cannot be checked with no DNA. The germline V gene encodes CDR1 SEHNR and CDR2 FQNEAQ (reference sequence). The CDR3 is made up of 14 amino acids. CDR3 region: CASSLSVGDHEQFF.

The chain links TRBV20-1 to TRBJ2-3; TCRdb names TRBD1, which stays unverified in the absence of DNA. In germline, CDR1 is DFQATT, CDR2 SNEGSKA (reference sequence). This CDR3 is 13 amino acids long. The CDR3 sequence is CSADRDNTYTQYF.

CDR3 region: CASSLLMSQETQYF. The V gene is TRBV7-2, the J gene TRBJ2-5. Germline V gene lookup returns CDR1 SGHTA and CDR2 FQGNSA. This CDR3 is built from 14 residues.

The J gene is TRBJ2-3, the V gene TRBV7-3; TCRdb proposes TRBD1, but this gene call is untestable without DNA. CDR1 is SGHTA and CDR2 is FQGTGA in the germline V gene. The CDR3 loop spans 18 amino acids. CDR3 residues: CASSLVGGMSAVSDTQYF.

The V call is TRBV5-1, the J call TRBJ2-1; the TCRdb call, TRBD1, lacks DNA for checking. The germline V gene encodes CDR1 SGHRS and CDR2 YFSETQ. The CDR3 is 21 residues long. This CDR3 reads CASSRGDRVFLRLVEYNEQFF.

The chain recombines TRBV7-2 with TRBJ1-2. This CDR3 comprises 11 residues. The V gene's germline CDR1 is SGHTA and CDR2 FQGNSA. The CDR3 spells CASRSNYGYTF.

This chain connects TRBV11-1 to TRBJ2-5; absent DNA, TCRdb's TRBD1 call cannot be checked. The CDR3 sequence is 16 residues long. Germline CDR1 is SGHAT and CDR2 is FQDESV (reference sequence). This chain's CDR3 is CASSYSGQGVRETQYF.

The chain joins TRBV5-1 to TRBJ2-7. There are 12 residues in the CDR3. Germline V gene data show CDR1 as SGHRS and CDR2 as YFSETQ. The CDR3 loop reads CASSLRSYKQYF.

V and J are TRBV29-1 and TRBJ2-1; TCRdb reports TRBD1, a call that lacks DNA to check it against. This CDR3 contains 15 residues. The V gene's germline CDR1 is SQVTM and CDR2 ANQGSEA. CDR3 amino acids: CSVVRGGTPYNEQFF.

The rearrangement joins TRBV20-1 to TRBJ2-7; TCRdb's D call of TRBD1 is untestable without DNA. The CDR3 is 14 residues long. CDR1 and CDR2 from the germline V gene are DFQATT and SNEGSKA (reference sequence). The CDR3 here is CSANRDREPYEQYF.

The rearrangement uses TRBV4-2 and TRBJ2-1; TCRdb gives TRBD2 as the D gene, but with no DNA this cannot be confirmed. In germline, CDR1 is LGHNA, CDR2 YNFKEQ. This CDR3 spans 13 amino acids. This CDR3 reads CASKRGGYNEQFF.

The V call is TRBV12-3 or TRBV12-4, the J call TRBJ2-7; TCRdb indicates TRBD2, and absent DNA this call remains unverified. There are 15 residues in the CDR3. CDR3 residues: CASSSRGRENYEQYF.

The chain recombines TRBV7-6 with TRBJ2-5; lacking DNA, the TRBD2 call made by TCRdb goes unchecked. Germline-derived CDR1 and CDR2 are SGHVS and FNYEAQ. The CDR3 is 16 amino acids. The CDR3 reads CASSLRGGGAGETQYF.

The chain combines TRBV5-1 with TRBJ2-2; without DNA, the TCRdb call of TRBD1 cannot be checked. This CDR3 has 14 amino acids. Per the germline V gene, CDR1 is SGHRS and CDR2 is YFSETQ. The CDR3 spells CASSSGANTGELFF. The full variable domain, in which reference TRBV5-1 and TRBJ2-2 provide the parts outside the CDR3, is KAGVTQTPRYLIKTRGQQVTLSCSPISGHRSVSWYQQTPGQGLQFLFEYFSETQRNKGNFPGRFSGRQFSNSRSEMNVSTLELGDSALYLCASSSGANTGELFFGEGSRLTVL.

The V gene is TRBV7-9, the J gene TRBJ1-2; the D gene TCRdb calls, TRBD1, cannot be checked with no DNA. Germline values: CDR1 SEHNR, CDR2 FQNEAQ (reference sequence). The CDR3 sequence is 15 residues long. The CDR3 is CASSLAVLRGSGYTF.

The chain joins TRBV5-1 to TRBJ2-5; TCRdb's D gene call, TRBD1, goes unchecked for lack of DNA. Germline CDR1 is SGHRS and CDR2 is YFSETQ. The CDR3 has 14 residues. CDR3 sequence: CASSLVGGRETQYF.

J is TRBJ2-6 and V is TRBV7-3; there is no DNA to check the TCRdb D call of TRBD1. The germline CDR1 and CDR2 sequences are SGHTA and FQGTGA. The CDR3 totals 15 residues. CDR3: CASSRGVAGANVLTF.

V is TRBV6-5 and J is TRBJ1-6. The CDR3 is made up of 18 amino acids. Germline CDR1 MNHEY, CDR2 SVGAGI. Here the CDR3 reads CASSFRIARLGYNSPLHF.

The rearrangement uses TRBV18 and TRBJ1-3. The CDR3 covers 19 residues. Per germline, CDR1 KGHSH and CDR2 LQKENI. This CDR3 reads CASSPRDQGPPDSGNTIYF.

The genes are TRBV25-1 and TRBJ2-7; no DNA is available, so the TRBD2 call from TCRdb remains unchecked. CDR1 and CDR2 from the germline V gene are MGHDK and SYGVNS. The CDR3 is 16 amino acids. The CDR3 spells CASSERAQGTYYEQYF.

The rearrangement uses TRBV5-1 and TRBJ1-3; TCRdb selects TRBD1, and the lack of DNA leaves this call unchecked. The CDR3 consists of 15 residues. Per the germline V gene, CDR1 is SGHRS and CDR2 is YFSETQ. CDR3: CASSLEQGRRNTIYF.

The rearrangement uses TRBV3-1 and TRBJ2-3; as DNA is missing, the TRBD2 call by TCRdb cannot be tested. CDR1 is LGHDT, CDR2 YNNKEL, per germline (reference sequence). The CDR3 runs to 16 residues. The chain's CDR3 is CASSQLRGGDTDTQYF.

V and J are TRBV25-1 and TRBJ1-1; TCRdb lists TRBD1, though no DNA is available to test this call. The CDR3 runs 11 residues. The germline V gene encodes CDR1 MGHDK and CDR2 SYGVNS. The CDR3: CATTLGGSAFF.

The chain has TRBV20-1 and TRBJ2-7. CDR1 and CDR2 from the germline V gene are DFQATT and SNEGSKA (reference sequence). This CDR3 has 14 amino acids. The CDR3 is CSAKDSGYLYEQYF.

The chain combines TRBV4-3 with TRBJ1-6; TCRdb gives TRBD1 as the D gene, but with no DNA this cannot be confirmed. The CDR3 has 20 residues. Germline CDR1 LGHNA, CDR2 YSLEER. The CDR3 loop is CASSPHTTTGDSSYNSPLHF.